This entry is about one T cell receptor beta chain. The antigen remains undetermined. This sample was taken from a study of response to subunit inactivated influenza vaccine. MiXCR, run by TCRdb on the RT-PCR reads, gives a single entry per CDR3 protein. This sample has 600,000 to 850,000 distinct CDR3 sequences, with less than 15% found just once. Findings of the study overall: Few new T cells, the authors suggested, are recruited by each seasonal influenza vaccination.

The sequencing here drew on PBMCs from blood, taken 14 to 15 days before vaccination. The TCR sequence derives from a man aged 45 to 65 who received an inactivated influenza vaccine.

CDR3 DNA sequence: TGTGCCAGCAGTTACGCGGCGGATAACACTGAAGCTTTCTTT. Translating it yields CASSYAADNTEAFF. The V gene is TRBV6-5, the J gene TRBJ1-1; D gene ambiguous. V was cut by 2 bases and J by 2 bases, with 9 bases left in between. The CDR3 loop spans 14 amino acids. Germline V gives CDR1 MNHEY, CDR2 SVGAGI.